This T cell receptor beta chain comes out of a study of blood T cell repertoires in COVID-19. About the study: Whether acute or convalescent, the COVID-19 samples came from the United States, Italy and Spain.

Original processing methods: Amplification with reference gene primers provided the estimates of nucleated cell counts. TCRdb's table, derived via immunoSEQ multiplex PCR, lists solely in-frame clones and lacks some. V, J and clone size reflect that table, while D and trimming were determined from the DNA. The data hold a few hundred thousand clones, with about 88% observed a single time. V was pared by 1 base and J by 3 bases, with 19 bases between. The CDR3 is made up of 17 amino acids. CDR1 and CDR2 (germline): GTSNPN, SVGIG (reference sequence). Allocation to cohorts depended on clinical history reported by the participants.

The J gene is TRBJ1-5, the V gene TRBV30; D possibly corresponds to TRBD1 (6 bases). The sequence was collected from a woman aged 25 to 39 who had recovered from COVID-19. The sample comprised PBMCs or T cells enriched from blood (not recorded which). The CDR3: CAWSGQWGGADNQPQHF. The CDR3 DNA sequence: TGTGCCTGGAGTGGCCAGTGGGGGGGCGCGGACAATCAGCCCCAGCATTTT.